One and the same sample provided the 27 T cell receptor beta chains below, sequenced in a study of blood T cells in healthy people across ages. With a J-beta primer mix and a sample-barcoded 5' primer, a second PCR ran about 7 to 12 cycles. Via MiXCR, TCRdb re-called the 5' RACE reads, giving one row per CDR3 protein. The repertoire consists of 1.4 million to 1.5 million distinct CDR3 sequences, with about 40% occurring once and the leading ten covering 7.9%. Sequenced material: blood. These receptors were taken from a woman younger than 30 in good health.

The CDR3 here is CSARSPSGSSYNEQFF. In DNA, the CDR3 is TGCAGTGCTAGATCCCCTAGCGGAAGCTCCTACAATGAGCAGTTCTTC. The rearrangement joins TRBV20-1 to TRBJ2-1; 7 nucleotides align to TRBD2. The CDR3 is 16 amino acids. From germline, CDR1 is DFQATT and CDR2 SNEGSKA (reference sequence). Losses at the gene ends were 2 bases for V and 0 bases for J; bases not matched to a gene: 7.

The chain uses TRBV6-2 or TRBV6-3 and TRBJ1-5; TRBD1 matches at 7 bases. The CDR3 runs to 15 residues. CDR1 MNHEY and CDR2 SVGEGT come from the germline V gene. Germline trimming cut 6 bases from V and 0 bases from J; bases unmatched to any gene: 5. CDR3 residues: CASRDRRNSNQPQHF. CDR3 DNA: TGTGCCAGCAGGGACAGGCGAAATAGCAATCAGCCCCAGCATTTT.

J is TRBJ1-6 and V is TRBV4-1, with 9 bases that match TRBD1. Germline V gene lookup returns CDR1 MGHRA and CDR2 YSYEKL. Trimming removed 0 bases from V and 13 bases from J; junction bases left unmatched: 10. The CDR3 covers 16 residues. CDR3 amino acids: CASSQDGSGQGWPLHF. CDR3 bases: TGCGCCAGCAGCCAAGATGGGTCGGGACAGGGTTGGCCCCTCCACTTT.

This clonotype was counted between two and nine times. V usage is TRBV5-1 and J usage is TRBJ2-5, with 13 bases that match TRBD2. The closer fit of TRBJ2-7 to the DNA end suggests the J call may be wrong. The V gene's germline CDR1 is SGHRS and CDR2 YFSETQ. This CDR3 spans 15 amino acids. CDR3 residues: CASSVLAGGDYEQYF. In DNA form, the CDR3 reads TGCGCCAGCAGCGTACTAGCGGGAGGGGACTACGAGCAGTACTTC.

V is TRBV5-1 and J is TRBJ2-1; D is possibly TRBD1 (7 bases). Trimming took off 3 bases at V and 8 bases at J, with 21 bases between the two ends. The CDR3 runs 16 residues. Per germline, CDR1 SGHRS and CDR2 YFSETQ. The CDR3 bases are TGCGCCAGCAGCTGGGTCGTGGCAGGGGGAGGAGATGAGCAGTTCTTC. This translates into CASSWVVAGGGDEQFF.

The chain uses TRBV20-1 and TRBJ2-7, with 9 bases aligning to TRBD2. Germline lookup yields CDR1 DFQATT and CDR2 SNEGSKA (reference sequence). V lost 1 base to trimming and J lost 6 bases; unmatched junction nucleotides: 10. There are 15 residues in the CDR3. DNA for the CDR3: TGCAGTGCTAGAGGAGGGGGACTAGCCTCCGCCGAGCAGTACTTC. Its protein product is CSARGGGLASAEQYF.

The chain combines TRBV30 with TRBJ1-1; no clear D. This CDR3 has 13 residues. Germline assignment: CDR1 GTSNPN and CDR2 SVGIG (reference sequence). V dropped 0 bases and J dropped 4 bases, with 9 bases sitting between them. This chain's CDR3 is CAWSVPVSTEAFF. CDR3 DNA sequence: TGTGCCTGGAGTGTACCAGTATCCACTGAAGCTTTCTTT.

The chain joins TRBV6-1 to TRBJ2-1; D not certain. Trimming pared 4 bases from V and 9 bases from J, leaving 13 bases between. Germline CDR1 is MNHNS and CDR2 is SASEGT. The CDR3 has 13 residues. Written as DNA, the CDR3 is TGTGCCAGCAGTGTTACAATTGTAGGTGAGCAGTTCTTC. It is translated as CASSVTIVGEQFF.

The chain couples TRBV20-1 to TRBJ2-3; no firm D call. The CDR3 extends over 14 amino acids. Trimming took 2 bases from V and 0 from J, leaving 9 bases between them. Germline assignment: CDR1 DFQATT and CDR2 SNEGSKA (reference sequence). The CDR3 DNA reads TGCAGTGCTAGACCTCTTCAAAGCACAGATACGCAGTATTTT. Amino acid sequence: CSARPLQSTDTQYF.

There are a few counts of this clonotype. The rearrangement uses TRBV9 and TRBJ2-5, with D possibly matching TRBD2 (7 bases). This CDR3 has 17 amino acids. Germline V gives CDR1 SGDLS, CDR2 YYNGEE. V dropped 0 bases and J dropped 1 base, with 16 bases sitting between them. The CDR3 nucleotides are TGTGCCAGCAGCGTAGCTCCGGCGGGGGCTACCCAAGAGACCCAGTACTTC. This translates into CASSVAPAGATQETQYF.

There are a few counts of this clonotype. The chain uses TRBV20-1 and TRBJ2-1, with 9 bases aligning to TRBD1. The germline V gene encodes CDR1 DFQATT and CDR2 SNEGSKA (reference sequence). V lost 5 bases, J lost 11 bases, and 10 bases stayed unmatched. The CDR3 spans 13 residues. The CDR3 loop reads CSAPGQGSPKQFF. The CDR3 nucleotides are TGCAGTGCTCCGGGACAGGGATCCCCTAAGCAGTTCTTC.

The chain uses TRBV15 and TRBJ1-1; D not resolved. The ends were cut back, 3 bases at V and 6 bases at J, with 14 bases in the middle. The CDR3 is made up of 14 amino acids. Germline V gene lookup returns CDR1 LNHNV and CDR2 YYDKDF (reference sequence). The CDR3 DNA is TGTGCCACCAGCAGTGGGGATAGCTCGGCTGAAGCTTTCTTT. Its protein is CATSSGDSSAEAFF.

The chain couples TRBV11-2 to TRBJ1-1; D unclear. V was trimmed by 0 bases and J by 6 bases, leaving 20 bases between them. The germline gives CDR1 SGHAT, CDR2 FQNNGV. The CDR3 runs 17 residues. CDR3 bases: TGTGCCAGCAGCTTAGATAGTTTTATCGGGGATTCGGCTGAAGCTTTCTTT. It encodes CASSLDSFIGDSAEAFF.

This clonotype has just a few counts. The gene calls are TRBV25-1 and TRBJ2-3; D is possibly TRBD2 (5 bases). The CDR3 runs 16 residues. V was trimmed by 2 bases and J by 2 bases, leaving 14 bases between them. Germline CDR1 MGHDK, CDR2 SYGVNS. The CDR3 DNA follows: TGTGCCAGCAGTGAAGGAGGAGGTGGCTACACAGATACGCAGTATTTT. It specifies CASSEGGGGYTDTQYF.

The V gene is TRBV29-1, the J gene TRBJ1-2, with a possible D match to TRBD1 (6 bases). CDR1 and CDR2 from the germline V gene are SQVTM and ANQGSEA. V was shortened by 6 bases and J by 7 bases, with 27 bases between the two germline ends. CDR3 size: 16 residues. CDR3 sequence (DNA): TGCAGCGTGCTGAGGTCAATCACAGGGAGCGACACTGGCTACACCTTC. Translated: CSVLRSITGSDTGYTF.

The chain links TRBV5-6 to TRBJ2-1, with 14 bases that match TRBD2. The germline CDR1 and CDR2 sequences are SGHDT and YYEEEE. The CDR3 length is 16 residues. The V and J ends lost 2 bases and 8 bases, in that order; junction bases with no gene match: 6. DNA of the CDR3: TGTGCCAGCAGCTTTAGTGGGACTAGCGGGAGTTATGAGCAGTTCTTC. Translated: CASSFSGTSGSYEQFF.

The genes are TRBV7-2 and TRBJ2-5, with no clear D. There are 14 residues in the CDR3. Germline V gives CDR1 SGHTA, CDR2 FQGNSA. Trimming stripped 0 bases from V and 3 bases from J, with 8 bases between. CDR3 residues: CASSLASVEETQYF. The CDR3 DNA reads TGTGCCAGCAGCTTAGCGTCGGTAGAAGAGACCCAGTACTTC.

Only one count was recorded for this clonotype. The gene calls are TRBV28 and TRBJ1-6, with D perhaps TRBD1 (6 bases). The V end was cut by 2 bases, the J end by 0 bases, with 14 bases between. The CDR3 spans 18 residues. Germline V gene sequence: CDR1 MDHEN, CDR2 SYDVKM. CDR3 loop: CASSLGGPRSSYNSPLHF. The CDR3 bases are TGTGCCAGCAGTTTAGGGGGCCCTAGGAGCTCCTATAATTCACCCCTCCACTTT.

The V call is TRBV5-8, the J call TRBJ1-2, with a tentative D call TRBD1 (5 bases). The germline V and J ends were trimmed by 0 bases and 4 bases, with 10 bases remaining between them. The CDR3 consists of 14 residues. CDR1 is SGHTS, CDR2 YDEGEE, per germline. CDR3 sequence: CASSLEPGVYGYTF. The CDR3 DNA reads as TGTGCCAGCAGCTTGGAACCGGGGGTCTATGGCTACACCTTC.

Only one count was recorded for this clonotype. The rearrangement joins TRBV20-1 to TRBJ2-3; tentatively, D is TRBD2 (5 bases). V was clipped by 1 base and J by 4 bases, with 15 bases between them. The germline V gene encodes CDR1 DFQATT and CDR2 SNEGSKA (reference sequence). The CDR3 is 15 residues long. In DNA form, the CDR3 reads TGCAGTGCTAGAGTACCAGCGGCCAGGCCAGATACGCAGTATTTT. Translation gives CSARVPAARPDTQYF.

This rearrangement joins TRBV20-1 to TRBJ2-7, with 10 bases matching TRBD2. With V trimmed by 6 bases and J by 0 bases, 5 bases remained unmatched. Germline V gene data show CDR1 as DFQATT and CDR2 as SNEGSKA (reference sequence). This CDR3 comprises 14 residues. For the CDR3, the DNA is TGCAGTGCGGGCAGGACTAGCGGCTCCTACGAGCAGTACTTC. Amino acid sequence: CSAGRTSGSYEQYF.

The chain carries TRBV12-5 and TRBJ2-5; D may correspond to TRBD1 or TRBD2 (5 bases each). The CDR3 is 13 amino acids. V dropped 7 bases and J dropped 7 bases, with 16 bases sitting between them. The germline gives CDR1 LGHNT, CDR2 FRNRAP. The chain's CDR3 is CASVGQPGGTQYF. The CDR3 DNA follows: TGTGCTAGTGTAGGGCAGCCTGGGGGGACCCAGTACTTC.

The chain combines TRBV27 with TRBJ1-1, with D possibly matching TRBD1 (6 bases). Germline CDR1 is MNHEY and CDR2 is SMNVEV (reference sequence). The CDR3 runs to 14 residues. With 5 bases removed from V and 6 bases from J, the gap between germline ends came to 16 bases. In DNA form, the CDR3 reads TGTGCCAGCAGTACCCGGGACACAGGGTCTGAAGCTTTCTTT. Protein product: CASSTRDTGSEAFF.

Concerning this clonotype: No conserved phenylalanine or tryptophan is present at the end of the CDR3, so a read error is the likely explanation. V gene TRBV4-1 combines with J gene TRBJ2-1; TRBD1 agrees at 10 bases. V gave up 2 bases and J gave up 7 bases; unmatched junction bases: 2. The CDR3 runs 14 residues. From germline, CDR1 is MGHRA and CDR2 YSYEKL. The DNA for the CDR3 is TGCGCCAGCAGCCAACGGGACAGGGGTAATGAGCAGTTCGTC. As protein: CASSQRDRGNEQFV.

This clonotype was seen only a few times. V is TRBV6-5 and J is TRBJ1-5, with 7 bases lining up with TRBD1. Trimming took 5 bases from V and 4 from J; bases not matched to a gene: 5. CDR3 length: 14 residues. CDR1 MNHEY and CDR2 SVGAGI come from the germline V gene. The CDR3 loop is CASSQTGVNQPQHF. Here the CDR3 DNA reads TGTGCCAGCAGTCAAACAGGGGTTAATCAGCCCCAGCATTTT.

The chain combines TRBV30 with TRBJ2-7, with a possible D match to TRBD2 (7 bases). The germline V and J ends were trimmed by 3 bases and 3 bases, with 18 bases remaining between them. The germline gives CDR1 GTSNPN, CDR2 SVGIG (reference sequence). This CDR3 is built from 15 residues. CDR3 protein: CAWRKRGGQGYEQYF. CDR3 nucleotides: TGTGCCTGGAGAAAACGCGGGGGCCAGGGCTACGAGCAGTACTTC.

The gene calls are TRBV6-2 or TRBV6-3 and TRBJ2-7; D is unresolved. The CDR3 runs to 13 residues. Germline V gene data show CDR1 as MNHEY and CDR2 as SVGEGT. V was pared by 2 bases and J by 2 bases, with 7 bases between. The CDR3 loop reads CASSYGIAYEQYF. CDR3 sequence (DNA): TGTGCCAGCAGTTACGGGATAGCCTACGAGCAGTACTTC.